One and the same sample provided the 14 T cell receptor beta chains below, sequenced in a study of cytomegalovirus exposure and HLA in healthy donors. The assay was immunoSEQ multiplex PCR, and TCRdb's table has in-frame clones only and misses some. The sample records some 340,000 clones, around 87% being singletons. Sample: PBMCs. Source of these receptors: a woman aged 25 to 45 in good health and CMV-seropositive.

The chain employs TRBV9 and TRBJ2-7, with D perhaps matching TRBD2 (6 bases). Germline V lookup: CDR1 SGDLS, CDR2 YYNGEE. The CDR3 length is 15 residues. Trimming shortened V by 0 bases and J by 2 bases, and 12 bases separated the two germline ends. The CDR3 bases are TGTGCCAGCAGCGTAGGGGGGGTACCTACCTACGAGCAGTACTTC. Its translation: CASSVGGVPTYEQYF.

The gene calls are TRBV6-4 and TRBJ2-3; 9 bases are shared with TRBD2. The CDR3 runs 15 residues. CDR1 MRHNA and CDR2 SNTAGT come from the germline V gene. The junction had 4 bases not matched to a gene; V was cut back by 3 bases and J by 3 bases. CDR3 bases: TGTGCCAGCAGTGAGACGGGACTAGCAACAGATACGCAGTATTTT. As protein: CASSETGLATDTQYF.

This clone was seen once. The rearrangement joins TRBV18 to TRBJ1-5; TRBD1 is a possible D gene (6 bases). The V gene's germline CDR1 is KGHSH and CDR2 LQKENI. Trimming took off 3 bases at V and 3 bases at J, with 9 bases between the two ends. The CDR3 spans 14 residues. The CDR3 sequence is CASSPGQHNQPQHF. The CDR3 nucleotides are TGTGCCAGCTCACCTGGACAGCACAATCAGCCCCAGCATTTT.

CDR3 in DNA: TGTGCCAGCAGTCCGGGACTAGCGGGAGGGTTCTACGAGCAGTACTTC. Translated: CASSPGLAGGFYEQYF. This chain links TRBV27 with TRBJ2-7, with 16 nucleotides matching TRBD2. The CDR3 sequence is 16 residues long. V lost 5 bases, J lost 3 bases, and 4 bases stayed unmatched. Per germline, CDR1 MNHEY and CDR2 SMNVEV (reference sequence).

The CDR3 nucleotides read TGCGCCAGCAGCCAAGTAGGAGTCACCATTGAAGCTTTCTTT. This sequence encodes CASSQVGVTIEAFF. The chain carries TRBV4-3 and TRBJ1-1; no clear D. V was clipped by 1 base and J by 7 bases, with 13 bases between them. Germline values: CDR1 LGHNA, CDR2 YSLEER. This CDR3 has 14 amino acids.

The rearrangement links TRBV27 to TRBJ2-1; possible D gene TRBD2, 6 bases. V was clipped by 6 bases and J by 5 bases, with 11 bases between them. Germline CDR1 reads MNHEY; CDR2 reads SMNVEV (reference sequence). This CDR3 has 13 residues. This CDR3 reads CASRLWGDNEQFF. The CDR3 DNA follows: TGTGCCAGCAGACTTTGGGGGGACAATGAGCAGTTCTTC.

This clone was recorded only once. The CDR3 sequence: CAVPGLWSNQPQHF. CDR3 nucleotides: TGTGCCGTACCCGGGTTATGGAGCAATCAGCCCCAGCATTTT. The chain joins TRBV6-1 to TRBJ1-5, with no clear D. V lost 11 bases, J lost 1 base, and 15 bases lay in between. CDR1 and CDR2 (germline): MNHNS, SASEGT. CDR3 length equals 14 residues.

The CDR3: CASSLVGVGEKLFF. As DNA, the CDR3 is TGCGCCAGCAGCCTAGTCGGGGTGGGAGAAAAACTGTTTTTT. The chain employs TRBV4-1 and TRBJ1-4; D remains unclear. V was shortened by 4 bases and J by 8 bases, with 14 bases between the two germline ends. The CDR3 runs to 14 residues. The germline gives CDR1 MGHRA, CDR2 YSYEKL.

The rearrangement uses TRBV2 and TRBJ1-1; 8 nucleotides agree with TRBD1. The CDR3 is 15 residues long. Germline CDR1 is SNHLY and CDR2 is FYNNEI. The V segment lost 6 bases and the J segment 1 base; nucleotides outside the gene matches: 7. The CDR3 spells CASRGPQGANTEAFF. Written as DNA, the CDR3 is TGTGCCAGCAGGGGGCCCCAGGGGGCGAACACTGAAGCTTTCTTT.

In this sample, this clone turned up once. The chain uses TRBV15 and TRBJ2-5; no reliable D call. The CDR3 runs 15 residues. Germline V gene sequence: CDR1 LNHNV, CDR2 YYDKDF (reference sequence). Trimming removed 1 base from V and 5 bases from J, with 14 bases in between. Here the CDR3 reads CATSRVRVESETQYF. The CDR3 DNA sequence: TGTGCCACCAGCAGAGTTAGGGTCGAATCGGAGACCCAGTACTTC.

The chain has TRBV4-3 and TRBJ2-3; D may correspond to TRBD1 or TRBD2 (6 bases each). Germline loops: CDR1 LGHNA, CDR2 YSLEER. V lost 0 bases, J lost 3 bases, and 13 bases lay in between. The CDR3 has 16 amino acids. The CDR3 sequence is CASSQDPGAGTDTQYF. The CDR3 DNA reads as TGCGCCAGCAGCCAAGATCCGGGGGCGGGAACAGATACGCAGTATTTT.

This clone has a single count. This chain uses TRBV11-2 with TRBJ2-3; 7 positions agree with TRBD2. CDR1 is SGHAT, CDR2 FQNNGV, per germline. There are 15 residues in the CDR3. Germline trimming cut 1 base from V and 4 bases from J; bases unmatched to any gene: 5. This CDR3 is CASSLVGGSADTQYF. The DNA for the CDR3 is TGTGCCAGCAGCTTAGTCGGGGGGAGCGCAGATACGCAGTATTTT.

The chain has TRBV19 and TRBJ1-3; 8 positions match TRBD1. CDR1 is LNHDA, CDR2 SQIVND, per germline (reference sequence). The length of the CDR3 is 16 residues. V was pared by 6 bases and J by 0 bases, with 7 bases of the junction left unmatched. Here the CDR3 reads CASRVQGQASGNTIYF. DNA of the CDR3: TGTGCCAGTAGGGTGCAGGGACAGGCCTCTGGAAACACCATATATTTT.

The chain recombines TRBV7-2 with TRBJ1-1, with 8 nucleotides matching TRBD1. This CDR3 comprises 17 residues. V lost 0 bases and J lost 0; bases outside the gene matches: 6. Germline lookup yields CDR1 SGHTA and CDR2 FQGNSA. DNA of the CDR3: TGTGCCAGCAGCTTAGCTATACCGGGACAGGTGAACACTGAAGCTTTCTTT. Translating it yields CASSLAIPGQVNTEAFF.